Below, 26 T cell receptor beta chains from the same sample are listed, as sequenced in a study of response to subunit inactivated influenza vaccine. TCRdb re-derived calls from the RT-PCR reads in MiXCR, one entry per CDR3 protein. The table includes approximately 700,000 distinct CDR3 sequences, more than 15% detected once. The material sequenced was PBMCs from blood, taken 11 to 12 days after vaccination. The source is a man between 45 and 60 years old who received an inactivated influenza vaccine.

V and J are TRBV15 and TRBJ1-5; no firm D call. Trimming pared 5 bases from V and 0 bases from J, leaving 11 bases between. This CDR3 comprises 15 residues. Germline V gene data show CDR1 as LNHNV and CDR2 as YYDKDF (reference sequence). The CDR3, as DNA: TGTGCCACCAGCTCCGAACGAAATAGCAATCAGCCCCAGCATTTT. This codes for CATSSERNSNQPQHF.

This chain joins TRBV11-2 and TRBJ2-1; TRBD2 matches at 8 bases. Germline-derived CDR1 and CDR2 are SGHAT and FQNNGV. With 1 base clipped from V and 6 bases from J, the junction kept 5 bases outside the gene matches. The CDR3 consists of 15 residues. CDR3 sequence reads: CASSLGSGRVNEQFF. The CDR3 nucleotides read TGTGCCAGCAGCTTAGGTTCCGGGAGGGTCAATGAGCAGTTCTTC.

The V and J genes are TRBV20-1 and TRBJ2-1, with 11 bases matching TRBD2. Looked up from germline, CDR1 is DFQATT and CDR2 is SNEGSKA (reference sequence). With 5 bases clipped from V and 4 bases from J, the junction kept 13 bases outside the gene matches. This CDR3 is 17 amino acids long. DNA of the CDR3: TGCAGTGCTGGGGCGCTAGCGGGAGGTCCGGTATACAATGAGCAGTTCTTC. This translates into CSAGALAGGPVYNEQFF.

This chain connects TRBV9 to TRBJ2-1; 7 nucleotides align to TRBD2. The CDR3 is 17 residues long. CDR1 and CDR2 (germline): SGDLS, YYNGEE. V gave up 3 bases and J gave up 0 bases; unmatched junction bases: 9. The CDR3 here is CASSATGGSDSYNEQFF. In nucleotides, the CDR3 is TGTGCCAGCAGCGCCACCGGGGGGAGTGACTCCTACAATGAGCAGTTCTTC.

In this sample, this clonotype turned up a few times. The chain has TRBV6-1 and TRBJ2-2; D call uncertain. The CDR3 length is 16 residues. The germline CDR1 and CDR2 sequences are MNHNS and SASEGT. V shed 5 bases and J shed 4 bases, with 17 bases lying between them. CDR3 residues: CASSRLRRVGTGELFF. The CDR3, as DNA: TGTGCCAGCAGTCGGCTCAGACGCGTGGGCACCGGGGAGCTGTTTTTT.

CDR3 region: CSVLSGGPSGYNEQFF. The CDR3 bases are TGCAGCGTTTTATCCGGGGGTCCTAGCGGCTACAATGAGCAGTTCTTC. V usage is TRBV29-1 and J usage is TRBJ2-1, with 7 bases lining up with TRBD2. V was pared by 5 bases and J by 3 bases, with 13 bases of the junction left unmatched. The CDR3 runs to 16 residues. Germline V gene sequence: CDR1 SQVTM, CDR2 ANQGSEA.

This clonotype was counted ten times or more. The chain has TRBV29-1 and TRBJ2-1; no definite D call. V lost 4 bases and J lost 6, with 10 bases in between. Germline values: CDR1 SQVTM, CDR2 ANQGSEA. There are 12 residues in the CDR3. The CDR3 here is CSVGILSNEQFF. CDR3 bases: TGCAGCGTTGGGATCCTCTCCAATGAGCAGTTCTTC.

V and J are TRBV12-3 or TRBV12-4 and TRBJ2-1; D is unresolved. V was shortened by 3 bases and J by 6 bases, with 9 bases between the two germline ends. The CDR3 runs 13 residues. The CDR3 coding sequence is TGTGCCAGCAGTTTGCGGAACCCCAATGAGCAGTTCTTC. This encodes CASSLRNPNEQFF.

This clonotype was seen only a few times. The chain carries TRBV20-1 and TRBJ2-4; D is ambiguous. V lost 2 bases to trimming and J lost 0 bases, with 14 bases between them. The CDR3 loop spans 16 amino acids. Per germline, CDR1 DFQATT and CDR2 SNEGSKA (reference sequence). CDR3: CSARSDQSLAKNIQYF. The CDR3 DNA is TGCAGTGCTAGATCGGACCAATCTCTAGCCAAAAACATTCAGTACTTC.

This chain joins TRBV11-2 and TRBJ2-7; weak D call: TRBD1 (6 bases). CDR1 is SGHAT, CDR2 FQNNGV, per germline. V gave up 5 bases and J gave up 5 bases, with 19 bases separating them. The CDR3 runs 15 residues. CDR3 loop: CASSLGTRVLDEQYF. In DNA form, the CDR3 reads TGTGCCAGCAGCCTAGGGACACGGGTTTTGGACGAGCAGTACTTC.

The CDR3 is CATSRESRDRGPDTQYF. CDR3 in DNA: TGTGCCACCAGCAGAGAATCCCGGGACAGGGGGCCAGATACGCAGTATTTT. This chain links TRBV15 with TRBJ2-3, with 12 bases fitting TRBD1. Germline V gene data show CDR1 as LNHNV and CDR2 as YYDKDF (reference sequence). J lost 4 bases, V lost 0 bases, and 5 bases had no gene match. The CDR3 is made up of 17 amino acids.

This clonotype was counted a few times. The chain joins TRBV7-2 to TRBJ2-2; D uncertain. This CDR3 is 14 amino acids long. The ends were cut back, 6 bases at V and 6 bases at J, with 14 bases in the middle. Germline V gene sequence: CDR1 SGHTA, CDR2 FQGNSA. In DNA form, the CDR3 reads TGTGCCAGCAGGACCCAGGCTTTAGCCGGGGAGCTGTTTTTT. Translating it yields CASRTQALAGELFF.

This clonotype has just a few counts. The J gene is TRBJ2-7, the V gene TRBV20-1, with 9 bases identical to TRBD2. Germline CDR1 reads DFQATT; CDR2 reads SNEGSKA (reference sequence). V trimming: 2 bases; J trimming: 2 bases; junction bases outside the gene matches: 7. The CDR3 has 15 amino acids. The CDR3 DNA reads TGCAGTGCTAGAAGGGGGTCTAGCGGGGCCTACGAGCAGTACTTC. Amino acids: CSARRGSSGAYEQYF.

A few counts support this clonotype. This sequence joins TRBV28 and TRBJ2-1, with no clear D. CDR1 is MDHEN, CDR2 SYDVKM, per germline. With 2 bases removed from V and 2 bases from J, the gap between germline ends came to 13 bases. The CDR3 totals 16 residues. In DNA, the CDR3 is TGTGCCAGCAGTTTAATGTCGAAGTTGACCTACAATGAGCAGTTCTTC. Translation: CASSLMSKLTYNEQFF.

The J gene is TRBJ2-3, the V gene TRBV7-2; 7 nucleotides match TRBD2. Germline trimming cut 3 bases from V and 1 base from J; bases unmatched to any gene: 7. Germline V gene data show CDR1 as SGHTA and CDR2 as FQGNSA. There are 16 residues in the CDR3. CDR3 bases: TGTGCCAGCAGCTTCTACGGGGGGATGGGCACAGATACGCAGTATTTT. It specifies CASSFYGGMGTDTQYF.

CDR3 amino acids: CASSQITGNEQFF. The CDR3 DNA sequence: TGTGCCAGCAGCCAGATTACAGGGAATGAGCAGTTCTTC. The chain couples TRBV7-3 to TRBJ2-1, with a possible D match to TRBD1 (6 bases). There are 13 residues in the CDR3. V gave up 5 bases and J gave up 7 bases, with 12 bases separating them. CDR1 and CDR2 (germline): SGHTA, FQGTGA.

This clonotype was detected only a few times. The chain joins TRBV5-1 to TRBJ2-7; 9 bases agree with TRBD2. The CDR3 is made up of 15 amino acids. With 1 base clipped from V and 5 bases from J, the junction kept 7 bases outside the gene matches. Germline CDR1 reads SGHRS; CDR2 reads YFSETQ. CDR3 DNA sequence: TGCGCCAGCAGCTTGCTAGCGGGGTCTCTGAACGAGCAGTACTTC. This codes for CASSLLAGSLNEQYF.

The gene calls are TRBV5-1 and TRBJ1-2; D is perhaps TRBD1 (6 bases). CDR3 size: 13 residues. Per the germline V gene, CDR1 is SGHRS and CDR2 is YFSETQ. Between the trimmed V and J ends, which lost 4 bases and 5 bases, there was a span of 12 bases. The CDR3 is CASSPDSIYGYTF. In DNA, the CDR3 is TGCGCCAGCAGCCCGGACAGCATTTATGGCTACACCTTC.

The chain carries TRBV7-9 and TRBJ2-2, with 7 bases lining up with TRBD1. Looked up from germline, CDR1 is SEHNR and CDR2 is FQNEAQ (reference sequence). V trimming: 5 bases; J trimming: 2 bases; junction bases outside the gene matches: 8. The CDR3 has 16 residues. The CDR3 protein is CASSRFRDRNTGELFF. The CDR3 DNA sequence: TGTGCCAGCAGCCGATTCCGGGACAGAAACACCGGGGAGCTGTTTTTT.

This clonotype occurred a few times. The V gene is TRBV6-1, the J gene TRBJ2-7; TRBD1 agrees at 7 bases. The CDR3 extends over 14 amino acids. The germline gives CDR1 MNHNS, CDR2 SASEGT. V lost 6 bases, J lost 1 base, and 6 bases stayed unmatched. For the CDR3, the DNA is TGTGCCAGCAGGGTAGGGGGACAGTCCTACGAGCAGTACTTC. This gives the protein CASRVGGQSYEQYF.

This rearrangement joins TRBV12-3 or TRBV12-4 to TRBJ1-2, with 8 bases identical to TRBD1. CDR3 length equals 15 residues. With V trimmed by 5 bases and J by 1 base, 6 bases remained unmatched. The CDR3 sequence is CASSPAGQVNYGYTF. The CDR3 DNA follows: TGTGCCAGCAGTCCTGCGGGACAGGTTAACTATGGCTACACCTTC.

CDR3 DNA: TGTGCCAGCAGGAAGGGGACTGCCGGGACTAGCTTTAAGAATACTGAGCAGTTCTTC. Translated: CASRKGTAGTSFKNTEQFF. The chain carries TRBV12-3 or TRBV12-4 and TRBJ2-1; TRBD2 aligns across 9 bases. This CDR3 is built from 19 residues. Trimming took 6 bases from V and 9 from J; bases not matched to a gene: 24.

This clonotype was picked up many times. This chain uses TRBV11-2 with TRBJ2-7; a weak D match, TRBD1 (6 bases). Germline V gives CDR1 SGHAT, CDR2 FQNNGV. The CDR3 runs 19 residues. V lost 4 bases and J 3 bases, leaving 28 bases between the germline ends. This CDR3 is CASSSKSSAGAYLGYEQYF. The DNA for the CDR3 is TGTGCCAGCAGCTCGAAAAGTTCGGCAGGGGCTTATCTGGGCTACGAGCAGTACTTC.

This chain uses TRBV20-1 with TRBJ2-4, with D hard to call. Germline lookup yields CDR1 DFQATT and CDR2 SNEGSKA (reference sequence). This CDR3 comprises 13 residues. The ends were cut back, 3 bases at V and 3 bases at J, with 9 bases in the middle. In DNA, the CDR3 is TGCAGTGCTAGGACGGTGGGCAAAAACATTCAGTACTTC. This codes for CSARTVGKNIQYF.

There are a few counts of this clonotype. The CDR3 protein is CASSLLAGYTGELFF. In nucleotides, the CDR3 is TGTGCCAGCAGCTTACTAGCGGGATACACCGGGGAGCTGTTTTTT. This sequence joins TRBV7-9 and TRBJ2-2; 9 positions match TRBD2. The CDR3 is 15 residues long. J gave up 3 bases and V 2 bases, and 1 base lay outside the gene matches. Germline loops: CDR1 SEHNR, CDR2 FQNEAQ (reference sequence). Complete variable domain (other parts from reference TRBV7-9 and TRBJ2-2): DTGVSQNPRHKITKRGQNVTFRCDPISEHNRLYWYRQTLGQGPEFLTYFQNEAQLEKSRLLSDRFSAERPKGSFSTLEIQRTEQGDSAMYLCASSLLAGYTGELFFGEGSRLTVL.

There are a few counts of this clonotype. This rearrangement joins TRBV29-1 to TRBJ1-3; D not resolved. The CDR3 covers 12 residues. CDR1 SQVTM and CDR2 ANQGSEA come from the germline V gene. The ends were cut back, 2 bases at V and 5 bases at J, with 7 bases in the middle. For the CDR3, the DNA is TGCAGCGTTGAATTTGGGAGAAACACCATATATTTT. This translates into CSVEFGRNTIYF. Based on the CDR3 plus reference TRBV29-1 and TRBJ1-3, the full variable domain is SAVISQKPSRDICQRGTSLTIQCQVDSQVTMMFWYRQQPGQSLTLIATANQGSEATYESGFVIDKFPISRPNLTFSTLTVSNMSPEDSSIYLCSVEFGRNTIYFGEGSWLTVV.